One sample yielded the 17 T cell receptor beta chains listed below, sequenced in a study of blood T cells in healthy people across ages. Primers used in a second PCR of about 7 to 11 cycles were a sample-barcoded 5' primer and a J-beta primer mix. MiXCR, run by TCRdb on the 5' RACE reads, gives a single entry per CDR3 protein. The sample includes around 710,000 distinct CDR3 sequences, about 42% of them seen just once. Sequenced sample: blood. These TCRs come from a woman aged 55-75 years in good health.

In its sample, this clonotype was seen a few times. The chain joins TRBV7-9 to TRBJ2-1, with 8 nucleotides matching TRBD2. V was clipped by 0 bases and J by 2 bases; unmatched bases: 3. The CDR3 sequence is 16 residues long. CDR1 and CDR2 (germline): SEHNR, FQNEAQ (reference sequence). CDR3 loop: CASSLALAGTYNEQFF. The CDR3 DNA is TGTGCCAGCAGCTTAGCTCTAGCGGGCACCTACAATGAGCAGTTCTTC. The full variable domain, rest sourced from reference TRBV7-9 and TRBJ2-1, is DTGVSQNPRHKITKRGQNVTFRCDPISEHNRLYWYRQTLGQGPEFLTYFQNEAQLEKSRLLSDRFSAERPKGSFSTLEIQRTEQGDSAMYLCASSLALAGTYNEQFFGPGTRLTVL.

This clonotype occurred many times. Here the CDR3 reads CASSQVGRAFYNEQFF. The CDR3 nucleotides read TGCGCCAGCAGCCAGGTCGGGAGGGCTTTCTACAATGAGCAGTTCTTC. The chain recombines TRBV4-3 with TRBJ2-1, with TRBD2 matching 8 bases. V dropped 3 bases and J dropped 3; count of bases not matched to a gene: 7. The germline gives CDR1 LGHNA, CDR2 YSLEER. The CDR3 contains 16 residues.

This CDR3 is CATSMLAGGYNEQFF. The CDR3 DNA reads as TGTGCCACCAGCATGCTAGCGGGAGGATACAATGAGCAGTTCTTC. V usage is TRBV15 and J usage is TRBJ2-1; TRBD2 matches at 11 bases. The germline V gene encodes CDR1 LNHNV and CDR2 YYDKDF (reference sequence). V was pared by 4 bases and J by 4 bases, with 3 bases of the junction left unmatched. The CDR3 is 15 residues long.

As regards this clonotype: Relative to the germline gene, one junction end is altered; a read error may explain this. This sequence joins TRBV11-2 and TRBJ1-2; D gene ambiguous. The germline V gene encodes CDR1 SGHAT and CDR2 FQNNGV. CDR3 size: 13 residues. CDR3 amino acids: CASCFPGNYGYTF. The CDR3 coding sequence is TGTGCCAGCTGCTTCCCGGGGAACTATGGCTACACCTTC.

This clonotype has just a few counts. The chain links TRBV6-6 to TRBJ2-3; D gene unclear. This CDR3 contains 12 residues. V lost 6 bases, J lost 4 bases, and 8 bases lay in between. Looked up from germline, CDR1 is MNHNY and CDR2 is SVGAGI (reference sequence). CDR3 amino acids: CASSRSADTQYF. As DNA, the CDR3 is TGTGCCAGCAGCCGGAGCGCAGATACGCAGTATTTT.

The chain links TRBV4-3 to TRBJ2-7; D gene unclear. This CDR3 spans 13 amino acids. Germline CDR1 LGHNA, CDR2 YSLEER. Trimming took off 2 bases at V and 6 bases at J, with 11 bases between the two ends. The CDR3 DNA reads TGCGCCAGCAGCCAACACGCCGATTCCGAGCAGTACTTC. Protein: CASSQHADSEQYF.

The rearrangement uses TRBV10-3 and TRBJ2-7; the D gene is possibly TRBD1 (6 bases). Germline CDR1 is ENHRY and CDR2 is SYGVKD. The CDR3 contains 14 residues. The V end lost 3 bases, the J end lost 4 bases, and 13 bases lay between the germline ends. The CDR3 loop is CAISEQQGSYEQYF. For the CDR3, the DNA is TGTGCCATCAGTGAACAACAGGGCTCATACGAGCAGTACTTC.

This clonotype was counted a few times. As DNA, the CDR3 is TGTGCCAGCAGCTTACTAGGGCGGGAGGGCCCTCATGGGGAGACCCAGTACTTC. Residues: CASSLLGREGPHGETQYF. This sequence joins TRBV7-8 and TRBJ2-5; 9 bases match TRBD2. V lost 2 bases and J lost 5; bases outside the gene matches: 15. Looked up from germline, CDR1 is SGHVS and CDR2 is FQNEAQ. This CDR3 contains 18 residues.

This clonotype was picked up a small number of times. Here the CDR3 DNA reads TGTGCCAGCAGCGCTGGGACAGGGGGACCCTACGAGCAGTACTTC. Amino acid sequence: CASSAGTGGPYEQYF. The rearrangement uses TRBV9 and TRBJ2-7, with 11 bases that match TRBD1. The CDR3 runs 15 residues. J was trimmed by 2 bases and V by 3 bases; bases with no gene match: 4. CDR1 is SGDLS, CDR2 YYNGEE, per germline.

The rearrangement links TRBV27 to TRBJ2-3; D not resolved. V was clipped by 3 bases and J by 4 bases, with 17 bases between them. The CDR3 is 16 amino acids. Germline CDR1 and CDR2: MNHEY and SMNVEV (reference sequence). The CDR3 reads CASSLNSATRADTQYF. DNA for the CDR3: TGTGCCAGCAGTTTGAATTCGGCGACCCGAGCAGATACGCAGTATTTT.

The chain uses TRBV4-1 and TRBJ1-1; 8 nucleotides agree with TRBD1. Germline CDR1 reads MGHRA; CDR2 reads YSYEKL. The CDR3 length is 14 residues. Germline trimming cut 4 bases from V and 4 bases from J; bases unmatched to any gene: 5. CDR3: CASSLDRGRTEAFF. Written as DNA, the CDR3 is TGCGCCAGCAGCCTCGACAGGGGACGCACTGAAGCTTTCTTT.

This rearrangement joins TRBV9 to TRBJ2-7; 9 bases agree with TRBD2. The CDR3 covers 15 residues. The V and J ends lost 1 base and 2 bases, in that order; junction bases with no gene match: 4. The germline V gene has CDR1 SGDLS and CDR2 YYNGEE. DNA for the CDR3: TGTGCCAGCAGCGTATCTAGCGGGGCTGCCTACGAGCAGTACTTC. This sequence encodes CASSVSSGAAYEQYF.

This clonotype was seen more than once but under ten times. The J gene is TRBJ1-2, the V gene TRBV14; D not certain. The CDR3 spans 13 residues. V gave up 4 bases and J gave up 0 bases, with 6 bases separating them. CDR1 is SGHDN, CDR2 FVKESK, per germline. CDR3 region: CASSLLSNYGYTF. The CDR3 DNA is TGTGCCAGCAGCCTCCTTTCTAACTATGGCTACACCTTC.

The chain carries TRBV12-3 or TRBV12-4 and TRBJ1-4; D is possibly TRBD1 (5 bases). The CDR3 has 16 residues. Between the trimmed V and J ends, which lost 5 bases and 3 bases, there was a span of 16 bases. The CDR3 coding sequence is TGTGCCAGCAGTCGGGGAAGGGGCAGATCTAATGAAAAACTGTTTTTT. Translated, it gives CASSRGRGRSNEKLFF.

In its sample, this clonotype was seen many times. The chain uses TRBV5-1 and TRBJ2-5; TRBD1 agrees at 7 bases. Germline V CDR1 and CDR2: SGHRS, YFSETQ. The CDR3 length is 16 residues. V gave up 2 bases and J gave up 5 bases; unmatched junction bases: 12. As DNA, the CDR3 is TGCGCCAGCAGCTTCCAGGGGGAGAAGATGGGGGAGACCCAGTACTTC. It encodes CASSFQGEKMGETQYF.

This clonotype was recorded a few times. The V call is TRBV9, the J call TRBJ2-5; D is uncertain. The germline V and J ends were trimmed by 4 bases and 5 bases, with 15 bases remaining between them. Germline V lookup: CDR1 SGDLS, CDR2 YYNGEE. The CDR3 has 14 residues. The CDR3 sequence is CASSPRASLETQYF. For the CDR3, the DNA is TGTGCCAGCAGCCCTCGGGCCTCCCTGGAGACCCAGTACTTC.

Comments on this clonotype: A much larger clone lies one base from this, so it may be a read error. CDR3 DNA: TGTGCCAGCAAAACGGGGGACTACTACAATGAGCAGTACTTC. This encodes CASKTGDYYNEQYF. The chain combines TRBV7-8 with TRBJ2-1, with TRBD2 matching over 7 bases. The DNA end lines up better with TRBJ2-7; the J call may be wrong. CDR3 size: 14 residues. Germline V lookup: CDR1 SGHVS, CDR2 FQNEAQ.